The 18 T cell receptor beta chains given below trace back to one sample, sequenced in a study of shared clonotypes between healthy human individuals. Sequencing used immunoSEQ multiplex PCR; TCRdb keeps in-frame clones, though not all of them. The table records 730,000 or so clones, less than 80% of them present only once. Sequenced: memory CD4+ T cells sorted from blood. Sample subset: CD45RA-negative fraction. These receptors all stem from a woman in her twenties or thirties in good health.

The chain employs TRBV2 and TRBJ1-1; D remains unclear. V was shortened by 5 bases and J by 1 base, with 8 bases between the two germline ends. This CDR3 has 13 amino acids. Germline assignment: CDR1 SNHLY and CDR2 FYNNEI. As DNA, the CDR3 is TGTGCCAGCAGTCAAAACGGGAACACTGAAGCTTTCTTT. Amino acids: CASSQNGNTEAFF.

This rearrangement joins TRBV18 to TRBJ2-2; D is possibly TRBD2 (5 bases). Germline V CDR1 and CDR2: KGHSH, LQKENI. The CDR3 runs 16 residues. V was clipped by 3 bases and J by 3 bases, with 14 bases between them. CDR3 bases: TGTGCCAGCTCACCGATGACGGCGAGGGACACCGGGGAGCTGTTTTTT. Its protein product is CASSPMTARDTGELFF.

A single count supports this clone. The chain combines TRBV20-1 with TRBJ2-1; the D is unclear. Trimming took 7 bases from V and 7 from J, leaving 5 bases between them. Germline lookup yields CDR1 DFQATT and CDR2 SNEGSKA (reference sequence). The CDR3 totals 9 residues. The CDR3 sequence: CSVGNEQFF. In DNA form, the CDR3 reads TGCAGTGTAGGTAATGAGCAGTTCTTC.

J is TRBJ1-2 and V is TRBV5-4; 10 bases map to TRBD1. Germline V gene data show CDR1 as SGHNT and CDR2 as YYREEE (reference sequence). The CDR3 sequence is 14 residues long. J was trimmed by 6 bases and V by 1 base; bases with no gene match: 3. CDR3 nucleotides: TGTGCCAGCAGCTTGATAGGGACAGGGGATGGCTACACCTTC. As protein: CASSLIGTGDGYTF.

The V gene is TRBV19, the J gene TRBJ2-5, with D possibly being TRBD1 (6 bases). V was pared by 3 bases and J by 3 bases, with 11 bases between. The V gene's germline CDR1 is LNHDA and CDR2 SQIVND (reference sequence). The CDR3 totals 14 residues. Written as DNA, the CDR3 is TGTGCCAGTAGTATGGACAGAAGAAAAGAGACCCAGTACTTC. Translating gives CASSMDRRKETQYF.

V is TRBV27 and J is TRBJ1-1; D not certain. Trimming left V 2 bases short and J 4 bases short, with 11 bases between. Per germline, CDR1 MNHEY and CDR2 SMNVEV (reference sequence). The CDR3 runs 14 residues. The CDR3 spells CASSLVHSGTEAFF. CDR3 nucleotides: TGTGCCAGCAGTTTAGTACACTCGGGCACTGAAGCTTTCTTT.

Only a few counts were recorded for this clone. V and J are TRBV19 and TRBJ2-1; D might be TRBD2 (5 bases). The CDR3 runs 20 residues. Germline V gene sequence: CDR1 LNHDA, CDR2 SQIVND (reference sequence). Trimming left V 10 bases short and J 4 bases short, with 35 bases between. In nucleotides, the CDR3 is TGTGCCATCCCGCCTGTGAAGCGGAGACTCCCACCGAGAAGATACAATGAGCAGTTCTTC. Protein sequence: CAIPPVKRRLPPRRYNEQFF. Full variable domain (remainder filled in from reference TRBV19 and TRBJ2-1): DGGITQSPKYLFRKEGQNVTLSCEQNLNHDAMYWYRQDPGQGLRLIYYSQIVNDFQKGDIAEGYSVSREKKESFPLTVTSAQKNPTAFYLCAIPPVKRRLPPRRYNEQFFGPGTRLTVL.

The chain carries TRBV27 and TRBJ2-5, with 7 positions matching TRBD2. This CDR3 is built from 13 residues. Germline V gene lookup returns CDR1 MNHEY and CDR2 SMNVEV (reference sequence). With 10 bases clipped from V and 5 bases from J, the junction kept 10 bases outside the gene matches. CDR3 nucleotides: TGTGCCACCGGGGAGGGGTTGAGGGAGACCCAGTACTTC. This encodes CATGEGLRETQYF.

This sequence joins TRBV28 and TRBJ1-1; no definite D call. CDR3 size: 15 residues. The V end was cut by 6 bases, the J end by 1 base, with 15 bases between. CDR1 and CDR2 from the germline V gene are MDHEN and SYDVKM. The CDR3 sequence is CASSPLLVGNTEAFF. The CDR3 DNA reads TGTGCCAGCAGCCCCCTTTTGGTGGGGAACACTGAAGCTTTCTTT.

This clone was seen once. The chain is built from TRBV7-8 and TRBJ2-7; no definite D call. The germline CDR1 and CDR2 sequences are SGHVS and FQNEAQ. V was trimmed by 2 bases and J by 0 bases, leaving 11 bases between them. The CDR3 contains 15 residues. Written as DNA, the CDR3 is TGTGCCAGCAGCTTATTTCCGGGTAGCTCCTACGAGCAGTACTTC. Its protein product is CASSLFPGSSYEQYF. Together with reference TRBV7-8 and TRBJ2-7, the CDR3 gives the full variable domain: GAGVSQSPRYKVAKRGQDVALRCDPISGHVSLFWYQQALGQGPEFLTYFQNEAQLDKSGLPSDRFFAERPEGSVSTLKIQRTQQEDSAVYLCASSLFPGSSYEQYFGPGTRLTVT.

In its sample, this clone was seen once. DNA of the CDR3: TGTGCCAGTATAGGTAGCGGGAGCACAGATACGCAGTATTTT. It encodes CASIGSGSTDTQYF. The chain joins TRBV19 to TRBJ2-3; 7 bases match TRBD2. Germline loops: CDR1 LNHDA, CDR2 SQIVND (reference sequence). Trimming at V came to 7 bases and at J to 0 bases, leaving 4 bases not matched to a gene. The CDR3 consists of 14 residues.

The genes are TRBV7-8 and TRBJ2-3; D not certain. V lost 5 bases, J lost 2 bases, and 5 bases lay in between. Germline V lookup: CDR1 SGHVS, CDR2 FQNEAQ. The CDR3 length is 12 residues. CDR3 sequence reads: CASSPPTDTQYF. CDR3 in DNA: TGTGCCAGCAGCCCACCCACAGATACGCAGTATTTT.

About this clone itself: One junction end does not reproduce the germline sequence, and a read error may be involved. The chain is built from TRBV11-2 and TRBJ2-7, with D possibly TRBD2 on 5 matching bases. The CDR3 contains 14 residues. Germline lookup yields CDR1 SGHAT and CDR2 FQNNGV. The CDR3 sequence is CASSRISDSHEQYF. DNA of the CDR3: TGTGCCAGCAGCCGTATTAGCGACTCCCACGAGCAGTACTTC.

The chain combines TRBV9 with TRBJ2-2; the match to TRBD2 covers 10 bases. Germline lookup yields CDR1 SGDLS and CDR2 YYNGEE. CDR3 length: 16 residues. J gave up 2 bases and V 4 bases, and 5 bases lay outside the gene matches. The CDR3 DNA follows: TGTGCCAGCAGCTTCCTAGCGGGGGTAAACACCGGGGAGCTGTTTTTT. This codes for CASSFLAGVNTGELFF. Variable domain in full (rest from reference TRBV9 and TRBJ2-2): DSGVTQTPKHLITATGQRVTLRCSPRSGDLSVYWYQQSLDQGLQFLIQYYNGEERAKGNILERFSAQQFPDLHSELNLSSLELGDSALYFCASSFLAGVNTGELFFGEGSRLTVL.

Here the CDR3 reads CASSQRQGSLRGNEQFF. The CDR3 nucleotides are TGCGCCAGCAGCCAACGACAGGGATCCTTAAGGGGCAATGAGCAGTTCTTC. V is TRBV4-1 and J is TRBJ2-1; 7 nucleotides line up with TRBD1. This CDR3 is 17 amino acids long. J lost 6 bases, V lost 2 bases, and 13 bases had no gene match. Germline assignment: CDR1 MGHRA and CDR2 YSYEKL.

The chain uses TRBV10-3 and TRBJ1-2; 7 nucleotides match TRBD1. The CDR3 is 14 amino acids. From germline, CDR1 is ENHRY and CDR2 SYGVKD. V shed 6 bases and J 4 bases; nucleotides not matched to a gene: 8. CDR3 coding DNA: TGTGCCATCAGCGTCCAGACAGGGAGCTATGGCTACACCTTC. Protein sequence: CAISVQTGSYGYTF.

This clone was seen a handful of times. The CDR3 bases are TGTGCCAGCTCACCACCGAACGGGGGTAGCTCTGGAAACACCATATATTTT. Translated, it gives CASSPPNGGSSGNTIYF. This rearrangement joins TRBV18 to TRBJ1-3; a possible D gene is TRBD1 (5 bases). V was trimmed by 0 bases and J by 0 bases, leaving 12 bases between them. CDR3 length: 17 residues. CDR1 is KGHSH and CDR2 is LQKENI in the germline V gene.

V gene TRBV6-6 combines with J gene TRBJ2-7; TRBD2 might be the D (6 bases). Germline V gene data show CDR1 as MNHNY and CDR2 as SVGAGI (reference sequence). The V end lost 6 bases, the J end lost 0 bases, and 18 bases lay between the germline ends. CDR3 size: 16 residues. Here the CDR3 DNA reads TGTGCCAGCAGCCTGACCGGGACTTTTCCCTCCTACGAGCAGTACTTC. Residues: CASSLTGTFPSYEQYF.